Listed below are T cell receptor beta chains from one sample, sequenced in a study of cytomegalovirus exposure and HLA in healthy donors. Sequencing was performed with immunoSEQ multiplex PCR; in TCRdb, only in-frame clones are kept and a portion is missing. This listing includes roughly 69,000 clones. The sequencing input was PBMCs. Receptors originate from a woman aged 25-40 years in good health and CMV-seronegative. The CDR3 runs from the conserved cysteine through the conserved F or W. A D gene is named only where the DNA matches it firmly.

d_gene: NA
j_gene: TRBJ2-7
v_gene: TRBV20-1
CDR3nt: TGCAGTGCTCCTCTAGGGGACGAGCAGTACTTC
CDR3aa: CSAPLGDEQYF

d_gene: TRBD1
j_gene: TRBJ1-2
v_gene: TRBV19
CDR3nt: TGTGCCAGTACCATGGTCCAGGGGGCTGTCGGCTACACCTTC
CDR3aa: CASTMVQGAVGYTF

d_gene: NA
j_gene: TRBJ1-2
v_gene: TRBV4-1
CDR3nt: TGCGCCAGCAGCCCGCTAATGAATAACTATGGCTACACCTTC
CDR3aa: CASSPLMNNYGYTF

d_gene: NA
j_gene: TRBJ1-1
v_gene: TRBV19
CDR3nt: TGTGCCAGTAGTAGAGGATTGGAAGCTTTCTTT
CDR3aa: CASSRGLEAFF

d_gene: TRBD2
j_gene: TRBJ2-2
v_gene: TRBV5-6
CDR3nt: TGTGCCAGCAGCTTTGCGGGAGGGCCCTCCGGGGAGCTGTTTTTT
CDR3aa: CASSFAGGPSGELFF

d_gene: TRBD1
j_gene: TRBJ2-7
v_gene: TRBV6-5
CDR3nt: TGTGCCAGCAGTTACGATGGACAGGGTGGCTACGAGCAGTACTTC
CDR3aa: CASSYDGQGGYEQYF

d_gene: NA
j_gene: TRBJ1-4
v_gene: TRBV6-1
CDR3nt: TGTGCCAGCAGTGAAACTGGGGCGGCAAAACTGTTTTTT
CDR3aa: CASSETGAAKLFF

d_gene: TRBD1
j_gene: TRBJ1-4
v_gene: TRBV30
CDR3nt: TGTGCCTGGAACCTGGGACAGGGGAACGAAAAACTGTTTTTT
CDR3aa: CAWNLGQGNEKLFF

d_gene: TRBD1
j_gene: TRBJ1-4
v_gene: TRBV9
CDR3nt: TGTGCCAGCAGCGTAGGAACAGGGGGATTGCGTATGACTGAAAAACTGTTTTTT
CDR3aa: CASSVGTGGLRMTEKLFF

d_gene: TRBD1
j_gene: TRBJ1-6
v_gene: TRBV9
CDR3nt: TGTGCCAGCAGCGTAGTAGGGGGCGAGCGCCTCCACTTT
CDR3aa: CASSVVGGERLHF

d_gene: TRBD1
j_gene: TRBJ2-7
v_gene: TRBV27
CDR3nt: TGTGCCAGCAGTTTATCCGGGACAGGGTACGAGCAGTACTTC
CDR3aa: CASSLSGTGYEQYF

d_gene: NA
j_gene: TRBJ2-1
v_gene: TRBV6-5
CDR3nt: TGTGCCAGCACCCTTCGCAATGAGCAGTTCTTC
CDR3aa: CASTLRNEQFF

d_gene: NA
j_gene: TRBJ2-7
v_gene: TRBV11-3
CDR3nt: TGTGCCAGCAGCATCGGCGGGGGCCCCACCTACGAGCAGTACTTC
CDR3aa: CASSIGGGPTYEQYF

d_gene: TRBD1
j_gene: TRBJ2-7
v_gene: TRBV18
CDR3nt: TGTGCCAGCTCACCCCCGACGGGGCAGGGGGACAGCTACGAGCAGTACTTC
CDR3aa: CASSPPTGQGDSYEQYF

d_gene: TRBD2
j_gene: TRBJ2-5
v_gene: TRBV4-1
CDR3nt: TGCGCCAGCAGCCAAGGGGAGGGGACGGAGACCCAGTACTTC
CDR3aa: CASSQGEGTETQYF

d_gene: TRBD1
j_gene: TRBJ2-7
v_gene: TRBV19
CDR3nt: TGTGCCAGTAGCAGGACAGGGGGACCCTACGAGCAGTACTTC
CDR3aa: CASSRTGGPYEQYF

d_gene: NA
j_gene: TRBJ1-4
v_gene: TRBV30
CDR3nt: TGTGCCGGGAGTGGGGGGGGGTCAACTAATGAAAAACTGTTTTTT
CDR3aa: CAGSGGGSTNEKLFF

d_gene: TRBD1
j_gene: TRBJ1-5
v_gene: TRBV2
CDR3nt: TGTGCCAGCAGTCCGGGACAGGCCGCCAATCAGCCCCAGCATTTT
CDR3aa: CASSPGQAANQPQHF

d_gene: TRBD2
j_gene: TRBJ2-1
v_gene: TRBV19
CDR3nt: TGTGCCAGTAGTACCTTTACGGGGGGGCCTCACAATGAGCAGTTCTTC
CDR3aa: CASSTFTGGPHNEQFF

d_gene: NA
j_gene: TRBJ1-2
v_gene: TRBV7-9
CDR3nt: TGTGCCAGCAGCTTAACGGGGGAAGACTATGGCTACACCTTC
CDR3aa: CASSLTGEDYGYTF

d_gene: NA
j_gene: TRBJ2-3
v_gene: TRBV30
CDR3nt: TGTGCCTGGAGCCGGAGGGATACGCAGTATTTT
CDR3aa: CAWSRRDTQYF

d_gene: NA
j_gene: TRBJ2-3
v_gene: TRBV6-6
CDR3nt: TGTGCCAGCAGTTACTCGGAGCTAGATACGCAGTATTTT
CDR3aa: CASSYSELDTQYF

d_gene: NA
j_gene: TRBJ2-7
v_gene: TRBV7-9
CDR3nt: TGTGCCAGCAGCTTATCGAAGAGCTACGAGCAGTACTTC
CDR3aa: CASSLSKSYEQYF

d_gene: TRBD2
j_gene: TRBJ2-2
v_gene: TRBV6-6
CDR3nt: TGTGCCAGCAAACCGGGACTAGCGGGCCCCGGGGAGCTGTTTTTT
CDR3aa: CASKPGLAGPGELFF

d_gene: NA
j_gene: TRBJ2-1
v_gene: TRBV9
CDR3nt: TGTGCCAGCAGCGTACTAGAAAGCTCCTACAATGAGCAGTTCTTC
CDR3aa: CASSVLESSYNEQFF

d_gene: NA
j_gene: TRBJ1-1
v_gene: TRBV6-1
CDR3nt: TGTGCCAGCAGTGAAAGTGAGGGTCTGGAAGCTTTCTTT
CDR3aa: CASSESEGLEAFF